This T cell receptor (beta chain) was observed in a study of CD8 T cells in ankylosing spondylitis. Findings and limits, study-wide: Apparently characteristic of ankylosing spondylitis blood was a TCR beta motif (roughly eight highly homologous variants). The authors reported significant enrichment of disease-linked clones in matched ankylosing spondylitis synovial fluid. Earlier studies detected some motif variants in reactive arthritis synovial fluid and blood.

This clonotype occurred many times. Its antigen is currently unknown. TCRdb reprocessed the 5' RACE reads with MiXCR, giving one entry per CDR3 protein. The data show about 200,000 distinct CDR3 sequences, around a quarter seen once. The TCR comes from a male donor with ankylosing spondylitis or in good health (not recorded which). Sequenced material: blood, either unsorted or a sorted T cell fraction (not recorded which).

The CDR3, as DNA: TGTGCCAGCAGCACCCCCGGGACAAAATACGAGCAGTACTTC. Translated, it gives CASSTPGTKYEQYF. The chain employs TRBV12-3 or TRBV12-4 and TRBJ2-7; D might be TRBD1 (6 bases). The CDR3 loop spans 14 amino acids. V was cut by 6 bases and J by 4 bases, with 16 bases left in between.